This TCR beta chain is from a study of tumor-infiltrating lymphocytes in primary liver carcinoma. The overall study: Roughly 3.65 to 7.5 million productive TCRbeta reads came from each sample, comparable across tissue types.

The trim removed 0 bases at V and 1 base at J, leaving 4 bases unmatched. The CDR3 runs to 16 residues. CDR1 is MNHNY, CDR2 SVGAGI, per germline (reference sequence). Blood RNA was derived from unsorted whole blood, and germline DNA was extracted too. Infection with HBV was chronic in patients; they were treatment-naive. There are many counts of this clonotype. Its specificity is not known. General study points: Tumor-adjacent and tumor-blood pairs showed less overlap than tumor region pairs. Top-250-clone fractions were significantly higher in tumors than in blood (p = 0.039).

Priming with a constant-region primer yielded TCR beta cDNA from about 450 ng total RNA. TCR beta libraries came from three nested multiplex PCR rounds using slightly modified ARM-PCR. TRBV1-TRBV30 forward and Cbeta reverse primers drove the first two approximately 10-cycle rounds. TCRdb processed the multiplex PCR reads anew with MiXCR; each CDR3 protein has one entry. The table records fewer than 250,000 distinct CDR3 sequences, 65% of them present only once. This clonotype originated in an older woman with primary liver carcinoma and hepatitis B virus infection. J is TRBJ2-7 and V is TRBV6-6, with 9 bases aligning to TRBD2. The sample taken for sequencing was peripheral blood. The CDR3 DNA is TGTGCCAGCAGTTACTCTAGCGGGGGACCTTCCTACGAGCAGTACTTC. Translated, it gives CASSYSSGGPSYEQYF.